One and the same sample provided the 9 T cell receptor beta chains below, sequenced in a study of T-cell reconstitution after alpha-beta-depleted transplantation in children. Unique molecular identifiers were used in preparing the TCRbeta library. Each CDR3 protein gets one entry after TCRdb re-called the PCR reads with MiXCR. The sample holds roughly 180,000 distinct CDR3 sequences; about 15% are singletons and the top ten take less than 15%. This specimen consisted of PBMCs from the stem cell graft donor, obtained from the stem cell graft. The receptors were gathered from a human donor who donated a stem cell graft to a child with acute lymphoblastic leukemia.

This clonotype was recorded at least ten times. The chain couples TRBV19 to TRBJ2-3; no clear D gene. This CDR3 contains 16 residues. The germline gives CDR1 LNHDA, CDR2 SQIVND (reference sequence). Trimming pared 0 bases from V and 4 bases from J, leaving 14 bases between. CDR3: CASSIDSSRSADTQYF. The DNA of the CDR3 is TGTGCCAGTAGTATAGACTCCTCCAGGTCCGCAGATACGCAGTATTTT.

This chain joins TRBV2 and TRBJ2-2; TRBD1 might be the D (6 bases). The CDR3 is 15 residues long. CDR1 is SNHLY and CDR2 is FYNNEI in the germline V gene. Trimming stripped 7 bases from V and 0 bases from J, with 12 bases between. In DNA, the CDR3 is TGTGCCAGCATAGGACAGCTCGCGAACACCGGGGAGCTGTTTTTT. As protein: CASIGQLANTGELFF.

This clonotype showed up many times. The chain has TRBV7-9 and TRBJ2-4; the D call may be TRBD1 or TRBD2 (5 bases each). Germline-derived CDR1 and CDR2 are SEHNR and FQNEAQ (reference sequence). Trimming left V 4 bases short and J 0 bases short, with 16 bases between. This CDR3 region has 17 residues. The CDR3 reads CASSSIDAGTAKNIQYF. The CDR3 DNA is TGTGCCAGCAGCTCAATCGACGCCGGGACAGCCAAAAACATTCAGTACTTC.

This clonotype was observed many times. The rearrangement links TRBV5-1 to TRBJ2-1, with 9 bases lining up with TRBD2. The germline CDR1 and CDR2 sequences are SGHRS and YFSETQ. This CDR3 region has 18 residues. V lost 2 bases, J lost 7 bases, and 16 bases stayed unmatched. The CDR3, as DNA: TGCGCCAGCAGCTTAGTCCCACGGCCTGGCGGGAGGGATAATGAGCAGTTCTTC. Translated: CASSLVPRPGGRDNEQFF.

This clonotype appeared once. The J gene is TRBJ2-3, the V gene TRBV7-8; D unresolved. V shed 7 bases and J shed 2 bases, with 13 bases lying between them. The V gene's germline CDR1 is SGHVS and CDR2 FQNEAQ. This CDR3 is 14 amino acids long. The CDR3 DNA reads TGTGCCAGCACCAAGGACCCCGACACAGATACGCAGTATTTT. It translates to CASTKDPDTDTQYF.

Many counts were recorded for this clonotype. The chain carries TRBV20-1 and TRBJ2-5; TRBD2 agrees at 7 bases. The CDR3 totals 15 residues. Germline V CDR1 and CDR2: DFQATT, SNEGSKA (reference sequence). Trimming removed 0 bases from V and 3 bases from J; junction bases left unmatched: 7. CDR3 sequence (DNA): TGCAGTGCTAGAGATGGCGGGACTAATAAAGAGACCCAGTACTTC. Protein sequence: CSARDGGTNKETQYF.

This clonotype was observed at least ten times. The V gene is TRBV27, the J gene TRBJ2-1; 7 bases align to TRBD1. V gave up 7 bases and J gave up 7 bases; unmatched junction bases: 10. The V gene's germline CDR1 is MNHEY and CDR2 SMNVEV (reference sequence). The CDR3 totals 14 residues. The CDR3 region has the DNA TGTGCCAGCAATCAAGGGGGCCCTTGGAATGAGCAGTTCTTC. The encoded protein is CASNQGGPWNEQFF.

The chain recombines TRBV18 with TRBJ1-5, with TRBD1 matching 8 bases. The germline V gene encodes CDR1 KGHSH and CDR2 LQKENI. This CDR3 region has 15 residues. Trimming cost V 2 bases and J 4 bases; bases outside gene matches: 4. The CDR3 sequence is CASSPARGQNQPQHF. The CDR3 DNA reads TGTGCCAGCTCACCAGCCAGGGGGCAGAATCAGCCCCAGCATTTT. Together with reference TRBV18 and TRBJ1-5, the CDR3 gives the full variable domain: NAGVMQNPRHLVRRRGQEARLRCSPMKGHSHVYWYRQLPEEGLKFMVYLQKENIIDESGMPKERFSAEFPKEGPSILRIQQVVRGDSAAYFCASSPARGQNQPQHFGDGTRLSIL.

This clonotype was detected ten times or more. This chain uses TRBV4-1 with TRBJ1-5; D ambiguous. Germline V gene lookup returns CDR1 MGHRA and CDR2 YSYEKL. Trimming took 0 bases from V and 6 from J, leaving 12 bases between them. CDR3 size: 15 residues. CDR3 loop: CASSQEERIGQPQHF. CDR3 nucleotides: TGCGCCAGCAGCCAAGAAGAACGAATTGGTCAGCCCCAGCATTTT.